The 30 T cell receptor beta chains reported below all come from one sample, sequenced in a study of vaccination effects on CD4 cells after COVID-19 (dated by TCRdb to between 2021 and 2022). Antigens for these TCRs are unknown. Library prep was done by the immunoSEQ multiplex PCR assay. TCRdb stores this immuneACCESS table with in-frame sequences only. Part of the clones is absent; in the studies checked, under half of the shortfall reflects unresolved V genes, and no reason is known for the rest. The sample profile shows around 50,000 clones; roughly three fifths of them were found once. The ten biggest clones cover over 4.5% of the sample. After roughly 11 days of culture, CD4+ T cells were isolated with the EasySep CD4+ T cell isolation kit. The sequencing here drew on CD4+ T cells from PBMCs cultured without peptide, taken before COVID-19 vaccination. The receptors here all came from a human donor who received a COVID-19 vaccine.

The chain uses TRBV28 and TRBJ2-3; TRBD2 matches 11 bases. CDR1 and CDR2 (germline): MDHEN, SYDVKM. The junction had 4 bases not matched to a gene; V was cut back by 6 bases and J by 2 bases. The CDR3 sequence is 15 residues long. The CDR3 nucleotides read TGTGCCAGCAGACTAGCGGGAGAGGCCACAGATACGCAGTATTTT. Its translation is CASRLAGEATDTQYF.

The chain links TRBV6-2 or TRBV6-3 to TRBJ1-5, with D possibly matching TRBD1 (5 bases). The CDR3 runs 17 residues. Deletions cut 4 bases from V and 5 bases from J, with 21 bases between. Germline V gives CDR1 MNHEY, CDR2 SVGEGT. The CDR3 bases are TGTGCCAGCAGTTCCAAGGGACCCCCGGGGACCTATCAGCCCCAGCATTTT. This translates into CASSSKGPPGTYQPQHF.

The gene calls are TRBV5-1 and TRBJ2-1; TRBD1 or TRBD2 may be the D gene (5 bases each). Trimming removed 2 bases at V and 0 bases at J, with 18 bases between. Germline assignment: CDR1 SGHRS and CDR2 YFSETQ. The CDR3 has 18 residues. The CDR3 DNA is TGCGCCAGCAGCTTCGGGGCCTGGGGCGGAAGCTCCTACAATGAGCAGTTCTTC. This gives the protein CASSFGAWGGSSYNEQFF. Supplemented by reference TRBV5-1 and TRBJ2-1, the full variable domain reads KAGVTQTPRYLIKTRGQQVTLSCSPISGHRSVSWYQQTPGQGLQFLFEYFSETQRNKGNFPGRFSGRQFSNSRSEMNVSTLELGDSALYLCASSFGAWGGSSYNEQFFGPGTRLTVL.

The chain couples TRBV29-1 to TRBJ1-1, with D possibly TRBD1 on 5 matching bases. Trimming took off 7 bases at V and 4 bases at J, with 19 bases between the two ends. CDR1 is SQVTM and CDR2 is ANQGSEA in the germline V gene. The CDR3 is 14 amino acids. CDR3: CSAADGGFFTEAFF. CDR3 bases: TGCAGCGCCGCAGACGGGGGTTTCTTCACTGAAGCTTTCTTT.

CDR3 coding DNA: TGTGCCAGCAGTTTGAAGCGGTTAGCGGGCGTCACCGGGGAGCTGTTTTTT. Translation: CASSLKRLAGVTGELFF. The chain is built from TRBV27 and TRBJ2-2; 7 bases match TRBD2. CDR1 is MNHEY, CDR2 SMNVEV, per germline (reference sequence). The CDR3 totals 17 residues. V lost 3 bases and J lost 4; bases outside the gene matches: 11.

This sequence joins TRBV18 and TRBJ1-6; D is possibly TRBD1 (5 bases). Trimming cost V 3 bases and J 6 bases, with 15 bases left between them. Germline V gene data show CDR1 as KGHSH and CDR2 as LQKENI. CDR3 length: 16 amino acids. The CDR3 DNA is TGTGCCAGCTCACCGAACCTCGTAGGGGCTAATTCACCCCTCCACTTT. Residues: CASSPNLVGANSPLHF.

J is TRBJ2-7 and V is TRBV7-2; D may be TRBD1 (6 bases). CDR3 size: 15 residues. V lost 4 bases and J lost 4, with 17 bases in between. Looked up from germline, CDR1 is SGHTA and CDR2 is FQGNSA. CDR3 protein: CASSSLQGILYEQYF. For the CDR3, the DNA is TGTGCCAGCAGCTCGTTACAGGGAATCCTTTACGAGCAGTACTTC.

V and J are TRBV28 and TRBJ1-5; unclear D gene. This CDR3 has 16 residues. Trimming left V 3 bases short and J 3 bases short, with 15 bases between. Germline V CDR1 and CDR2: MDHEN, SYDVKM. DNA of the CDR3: TGTGCCAGCAGTTTGCCCCCACAGATACTCAATCAGCCCCAGCATTTT. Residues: CASSLPPQILNQPQHF.

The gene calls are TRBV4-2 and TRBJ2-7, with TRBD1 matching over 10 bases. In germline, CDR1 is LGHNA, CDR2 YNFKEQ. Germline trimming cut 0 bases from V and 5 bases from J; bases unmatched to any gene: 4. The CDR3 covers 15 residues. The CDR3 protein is CASSQERTGGDEQYF. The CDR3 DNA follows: TGTGCCAGCAGCCAAGAACGGACAGGGGGGGACGAGCAGTACTTC.

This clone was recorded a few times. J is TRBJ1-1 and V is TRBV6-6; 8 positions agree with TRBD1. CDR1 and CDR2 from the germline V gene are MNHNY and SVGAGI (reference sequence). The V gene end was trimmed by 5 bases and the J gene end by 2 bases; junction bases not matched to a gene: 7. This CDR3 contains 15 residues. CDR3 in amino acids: CASSPDRGSNTEAFF. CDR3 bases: TGTGCCAGCAGTCCCGACAGGGGATCAAACACTGAAGCTTTCTTT.

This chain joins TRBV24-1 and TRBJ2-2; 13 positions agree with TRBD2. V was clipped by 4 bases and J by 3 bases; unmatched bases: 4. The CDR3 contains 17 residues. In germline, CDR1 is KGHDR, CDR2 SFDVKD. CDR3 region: CATSDPGLAGYTGELFF. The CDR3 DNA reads TGTGCCACCAGTGACCCGGGACTAGCGGGGTACACCGGGGAGCTGTTTTTT.

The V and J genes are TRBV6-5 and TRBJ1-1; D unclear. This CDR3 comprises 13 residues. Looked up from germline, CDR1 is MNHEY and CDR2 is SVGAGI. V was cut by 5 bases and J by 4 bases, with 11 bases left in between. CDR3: CASSIRGGTEAFF. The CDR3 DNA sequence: TGTGCCAGCAGTATAAGAGGAGGCACTGAAGCTTTCTTT.

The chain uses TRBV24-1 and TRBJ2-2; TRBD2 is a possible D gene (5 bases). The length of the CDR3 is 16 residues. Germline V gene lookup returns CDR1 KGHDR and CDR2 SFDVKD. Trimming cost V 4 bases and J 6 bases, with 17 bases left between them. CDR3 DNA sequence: TGTGCCACCAGTGACACGACGGGATTCGGTTCCGGGGAGCTGTTTTTT. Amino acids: CATSDTTGFGSGELFF.

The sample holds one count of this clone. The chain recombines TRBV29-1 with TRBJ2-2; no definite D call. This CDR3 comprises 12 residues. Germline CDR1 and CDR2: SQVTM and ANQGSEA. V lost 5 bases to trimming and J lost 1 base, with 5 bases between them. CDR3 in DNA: TGCAGCGTTATGGGGAACACCGGGGAGCTGTTTTTT. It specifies CSVMGNTGELFF.

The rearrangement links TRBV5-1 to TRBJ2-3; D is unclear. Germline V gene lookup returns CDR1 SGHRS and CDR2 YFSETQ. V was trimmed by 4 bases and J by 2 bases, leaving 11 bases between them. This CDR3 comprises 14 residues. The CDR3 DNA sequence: TGCGCCAGCAGCCTCCGGACCGACACAGATACGCAGTATTTT. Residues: CASSLRTDTDTQYF.

This chain's CDR3 is CASSTFLQGSSGANVLTF. CDR3 nucleotides: TGTGCCAGCAGTACTTTCTTACAGGGAAGCTCTGGGGCCAACGTCCTGACTTTC. This rearrangement joins TRBV27 to TRBJ2-6; tentatively, D is TRBD1 (6 bases). The CDR3 runs to 18 residues. Trimming left V 5 bases short and J 0 bases short, with 17 bases between. In germline, CDR1 is MNHEY, CDR2 SMNVEV (reference sequence).

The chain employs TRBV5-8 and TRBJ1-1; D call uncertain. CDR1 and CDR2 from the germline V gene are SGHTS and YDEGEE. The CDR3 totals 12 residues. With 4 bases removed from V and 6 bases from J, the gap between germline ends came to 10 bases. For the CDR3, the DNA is TGTGCCAGCAGCGCAGGAGGCTCTGAAGCTTTCTTT. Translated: CASSAGGSEAFF.

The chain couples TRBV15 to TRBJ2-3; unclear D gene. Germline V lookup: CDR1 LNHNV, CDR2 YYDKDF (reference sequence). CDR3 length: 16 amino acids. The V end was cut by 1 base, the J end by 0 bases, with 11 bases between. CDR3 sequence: CATSRARALSTDTQYF. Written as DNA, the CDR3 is TGTGCCACCAGCAGAGCCCGGGCCCTAAGCACAGATACGCAGTATTTT.

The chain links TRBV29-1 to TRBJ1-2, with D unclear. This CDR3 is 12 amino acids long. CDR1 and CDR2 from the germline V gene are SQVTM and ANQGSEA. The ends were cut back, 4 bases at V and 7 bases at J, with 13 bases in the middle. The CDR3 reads CSVGEPTAGYTF. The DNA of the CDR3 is TGCAGCGTTGGAGAGCCGACGGCTGGCTACACCTTC.

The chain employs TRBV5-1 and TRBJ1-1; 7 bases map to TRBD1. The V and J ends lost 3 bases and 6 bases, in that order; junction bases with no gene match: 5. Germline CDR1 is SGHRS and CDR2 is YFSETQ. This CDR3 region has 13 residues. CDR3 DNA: TGCGCCAGCAGCTCCACAGGGGACGCTGAAGCTTTCTTT. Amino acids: CASSSTGDAEAFF.

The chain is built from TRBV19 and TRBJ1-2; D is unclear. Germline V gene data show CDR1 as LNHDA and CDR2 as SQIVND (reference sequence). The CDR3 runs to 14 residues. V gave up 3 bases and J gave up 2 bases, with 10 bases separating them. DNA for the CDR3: TGTGCCAGTAGTATCGGGCAGCGGAACTATGGCTACACCTTC. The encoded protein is CASSIGQRNYGYTF.

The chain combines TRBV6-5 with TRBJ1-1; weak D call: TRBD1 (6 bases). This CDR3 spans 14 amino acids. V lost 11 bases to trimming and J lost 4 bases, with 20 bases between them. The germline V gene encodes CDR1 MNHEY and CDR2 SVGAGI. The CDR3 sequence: CASGTFLASTEAFF. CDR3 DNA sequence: TGTGCCTCCGGGACATTCCTGGCAAGCACTGAAGCTTTCTTT.

The DNA for the CDR3 is TGTGCCAGCATACTGGCCGGGGAGCTGTTTTTT. Encoded protein: CASILAGELFF. J is TRBJ2-2 and V is TRBV3-1 (or the pseudogene TRBV3-2); D uncertain. Germline V gene data show CDR1 as LGHDT and CDR2 as YNNKEL (reference sequence). The CDR3 contains 11 residues. The V end was cut by 7 bases, the J end by 6 bases, with 6 bases between.

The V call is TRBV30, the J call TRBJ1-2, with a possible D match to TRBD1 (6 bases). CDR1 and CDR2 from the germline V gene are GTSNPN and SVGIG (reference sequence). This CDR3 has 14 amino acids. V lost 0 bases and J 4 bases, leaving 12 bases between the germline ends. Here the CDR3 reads CAWSVQGRIYGYTF. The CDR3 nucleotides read TGTGCCTGGAGTGTACAGGGCAGGATCTATGGCTACACCTTC.

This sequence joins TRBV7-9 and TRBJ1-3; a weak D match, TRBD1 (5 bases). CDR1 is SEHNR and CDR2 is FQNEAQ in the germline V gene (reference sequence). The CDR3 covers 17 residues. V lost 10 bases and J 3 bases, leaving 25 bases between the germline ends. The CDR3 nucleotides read TGTGCCATCGATGCATTCGTCAGGTGGGGGGATGGAAACACCATATATTTT. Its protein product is CAIDAFVRWGDGNTIYF.

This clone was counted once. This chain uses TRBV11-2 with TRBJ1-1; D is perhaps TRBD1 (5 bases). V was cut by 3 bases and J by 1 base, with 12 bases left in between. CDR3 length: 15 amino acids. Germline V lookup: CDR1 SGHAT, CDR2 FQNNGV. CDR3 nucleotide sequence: TGTGCCAGCAGCTTGGGTGCCAGGGCGAACACTGAAGCTTTCTTT. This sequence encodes CASSLGARANTEAFF.

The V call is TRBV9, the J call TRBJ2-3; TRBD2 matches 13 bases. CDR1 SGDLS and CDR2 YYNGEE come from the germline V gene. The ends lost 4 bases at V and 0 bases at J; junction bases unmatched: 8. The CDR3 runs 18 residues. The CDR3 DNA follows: TGTGCCAGCAGCATAAGGACTAGCGGGGGTCTTAGCACAGATACGCAGTATTTT. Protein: CASSIRTSGGLSTDTQYF.

This CDR3 reads CASSFLSQGTYEQYF. Here the CDR3 DNA reads TGTGCCAGCAGTTTTTTATCACAGGGGACTTACGAGCAGTACTTC. The rearrangement links TRBV28 to TRBJ2-7; perhaps TRBD1 as D (7 bases). The CDR3 loop spans 15 amino acids. V was shortened by 3 bases and J by 4 bases, with 16 bases between the two germline ends. CDR1 and CDR2 (germline): MDHEN, SYDVKM.

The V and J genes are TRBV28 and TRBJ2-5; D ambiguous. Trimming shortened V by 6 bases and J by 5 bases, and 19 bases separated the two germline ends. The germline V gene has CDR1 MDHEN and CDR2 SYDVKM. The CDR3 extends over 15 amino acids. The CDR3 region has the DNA TGTGCCAGCAGCCCCAGGCAGTCTTTTCTGGAGACCCAGTACTTC. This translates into CASSPRQSFLETQYF.

The DNA of the CDR3 is TGTGCCAGCAGCCGGGACACAGTTAATGAAAAACTGTTTTTT. Translating gives CASSRDTVNEKLFF. The chain combines TRBV6-2 or TRBV6-3 with TRBJ1-4, with D perhaps matching TRBD1 (6 bases). This CDR3 comprises 14 residues. V was shortened by 6 bases and J by 4 bases, with 12 bases between the two germline ends. CDR1 is MNHEY, CDR2 SVGEGT, per germline.